This T cell receptor (beta chain) was sequenced for a study of T cell responses to AZD1222 COVID-19 vaccine. Study-wide results and limits: Mapped onto spike, vaccine-associated CD4 TCRs spanned it and were dominant at 160-218 and 743-854. Donors were mostly white British, more females; clonal diversity possibly underestimated. In the spike-specific TCR repertoire, nearly half reportedly target unmutated variant regions.

Germline V gives CDR1 SEHNR, CDR2 FQNEAQ (reference sequence). Deletions cut 7 bases from V and 4 bases from J, with 16 bases between. CDR3 size: 15 residues. The assay was immunoSEQ multiplex PCR, and TCRdb's table has in-frame clones only and misses some. The data show approximately 110,000 clones, 75% to 90% seen once. To note about this clone: The antigen remains undetermined.

J is TRBJ2-2 and V is TRBV7-9; D unclear. The clonotype comes from an adult who received the AZD1222 COVID-19 vaccine. This material consisted of peripheral blood, taken 28 days after the second AZD1222 dose. This chain's CDR3 is CASTPEGLGTGELFF. The CDR3 coding sequence is TGTGCCAGCACCCCGGAAGGCCTGGGCACCGGGGAGCTGTTTTTT.